A selection of T cell receptor beta chains follows, all from one sample in a study of T cells in Graves' hyperthyroidism and ophthalmopathy. MiXCR, applied by TCRdb to the multiplex PCR reads, yields one record per CDR3 protein. Seen here are about 410,000 distinct CDR3 sequences, roughly 14% observed once, and the top ten hold over 10%. Sequenced: blood. The receptors were sampled from a man between 18 and 29 years old with Graves' ophthalmopathy. The conserved cysteine and the conserved F or W are not part of the CDR3 here.

v_call	j_call	cdr3_aa
TRBV5-1	TRBJ1-1	ASSLAETVNKAF
TRBV20-1	TRBJ2-5	SAPQTSGEETQY
TRBV11-2	TRBJ2-1	ASTYGRNPGTSGALYNEQF
TRBV6-6	TRBJ2-3	ASSYSGLAATQY
TRBV20-1	TRBJ2-5	SAPGLAGVETQY
TRBV4-1	TRBJ2-3	ASSQEWGGTVKDTQY
TRBV24-1	TRBJ1-1	ATRGNTYTEAF
TRBV24-1	TRBJ2-7	ATSDYWGKQY
TRBV5-1	TRBJ2-3	ASSNPQGTDTQY
TRBV2	TRBJ2-7	ASRVTGVGAEQY
TRBV3-1	TRBJ1-6	ASSVLYNSPLH
TRBV6-1	TRBJ2-1	ATLRDSSSYNEQF
TRBV19	TRBJ1-2	ASSVSGESYGYT
TRBV10-3	TRBJ2-7	AISVRGRELPYEQY
TRBV3-1	TRBJ2-7	ASSPRRDWLTYEQY
TRBV6-2/TRBV6-3	TRBJ1-3	ASSYPGGAGNTIY
TRBV7-2	TRBJ2-7	ASSFSSGDSSYEQY
TRBV6-1	TRBJ2-3	ASSGWTVSDTQY
TRBV19	TRBJ2-7	ASSITPGRRLPSSYEQY
TRBV27	TRBJ2-3	ASSIAEGADTQY
TRBV12-3/TRBV12-4	TRBJ2-1	ASSFGMGLENEQF
TRBV12-3/TRBV12-4	TRBJ1-2	ASSFQVVPGYT
TRBV7-8	TRBJ2-2	ASSSSGTSGYANTGELF
TRBV25-1	TRBJ2-3	ASSAPTSGGATDMQY
TRBV10-1	TRBJ2-2	ASSAQAAGELF
TRBV2	TRBJ1-2	ASSVSGGASGYT
TRBV6-1	TRBJ2-5	ASSDVARGEETQY
TRBV27	TRBJ2-1	ASSLSGGPWSYNEQF
TRBV7-7	TRBJ2-1	ASSLGQGPSNEQF
TRBV7-8	TRBJ1-3	ASSPREPRNTIY
TRBV28	TRBJ1-2	ASSPSRAGNYGYT
TRBV11-2	TRBJ2-5	ASSHRPGWDRGQETQY